What follows are 7 T cell receptor beta chains derived from one specimen sequenced in a study of neurological immune-mediated disorders. Each CDR3 protein gets one entry after TCRdb re-called the 5' RACE reads with MiXCR. The repertoire holds fewer than 25,000 distinct CDR3 sequences, with about 10% as singletons. The sequencing sample was made of PBMCs. The origin of the receptors is a woman aged 60-75 years with HTLV-1-associated myelopathy (HAM/TSP).

This clonotype was seen repeatedly, ten times or more. The gene calls are TRBV10-2 and TRBJ2-1, with 10 bases aligning to TRBD2. Looked up from germline, CDR1 is WSHSY and CDR2 is SAAADI. V lost 6 bases and J lost 1; bases outside the gene matches: 0. The CDR3 contains 14 residues. The CDR3 nucleotides are TGCGCCAGCAGAGCGGGGGGGTCCTACAATGAGCAGTTCTTC. Protein sequence: CASRAGGSYNEQFF.

This clonotype was found many times. The rearrangement links TRBV9 to TRBJ2-4; TRBD2 agrees at 8 bases. Germline V gene sequence: CDR1 SGDLS, CDR2 YYNGEE. The length of the CDR3 is 16 residues. Unmatched junction bases numbered 5, after V lost 2 bases and J lost 1 base. The CDR3 nucleotides read TGTGCCAGCAGCGTGGCGGGGGGCGCCGCCAAAAACATTCAGTACTTC. Amino acid sequence: CASSVAGGAAKNIQYF.

In this sample, this clonotype turned up many times. The V gene is TRBV7-2, the J gene TRBJ1-1; D gene unclear. V was clipped by 4 bases and J by 4 bases, with 13 bases between them. Germline V gene sequence: CDR1 SGHTA, CDR2 FQGNSA. The CDR3 has 14 amino acids. The CDR3 region is CASSWTRAGTEAFF. As DNA, the CDR3 is TGTGCCAGCAGCTGGACCCGGGCGGGCACTGAAGCTTTCTTT.

This clonotype was counted ten times or more. The chain links TRBV30 to TRBJ2-5, with no clear D. Trimming stripped 0 bases from V and 4 bases from J, with 12 bases between. The CDR3 has 14 amino acids. Germline assignment: CDR1 GTSNPN and CDR2 SVGIG (reference sequence). CDR3 bases: TGTGCCTGGAGTGTTGGGGTGGCGCCAGAGACCCAGTACTTC. Protein product: CAWSVGVAPETQYF.

In this sample, this clonotype turned up many times. The V call is TRBV18, the J call TRBJ1-1; TRBD1 might be the D (5 bases). The CDR3 is made up of 16 amino acids. Germline V gene data show CDR1 as KGHSH and CDR2 as LQKENI. V was cut by 5 bases and J by 11 bases, with 27 bases left in between. CDR3 DNA: TGTGCCAGCTCAGGGCGTTCGGGGGTGAACTGGTCGGGCGCTTTCTTT. As protein: CASSGRSGVNWSGAFF.

The sample holds many counts of this clonotype. The V gene is TRBV7-9, the J gene TRBJ2-3, with TRBD2 identical over 7 bases. In germline, CDR1 is SEHNR, CDR2 FQNEAQ (reference sequence). CDR3 length: 14 amino acids. J lost 3 bases, V lost 5 bases, and 5 bases had no gene match. CDR3 in amino acids: CASSLDGRTDTQYF. In DNA, the CDR3 is TGTGCCAGCAGCCTAGACGGGAGGACAGATACGCAGTATTTT.

This clonotype occurred many times. The V and J genes are TRBV20-1 and TRBJ2-7, with D uncertain. The CDR3 consists of 12 residues. In germline, CDR1 is DFQATT, CDR2 SNEGSKA (reference sequence). V was cut by 1 base and J by 4 bases, with 8 bases left in between. The CDR3 sequence: CSARGAAYEQYF. Written as DNA, the CDR3 is TGCAGTGCTAGAGGGGCTGCGTACGAGCAGTACTTC.